Only a few counts were recorded for the clone carrying this TCR beta chain. Original analysis: Nucleated cell counts were estimated from reference gene primer amplification. Profiling relied on immunoSEQ multiplex PCR, and the TCRdb table lists in-frame clones only, not all of them. That table gives V, J and clone size, and the DNA gave D and trimming. The table lists about 46,000 clones, around 87% of them singletons. The entry originates in a study of blood T cell repertoires in COVID-19. The CDR3 sequence is 14 residues long. Germline CDR1 and CDR2: LGHDT and YNNKEL (reference sequence). The V and J ends lost 1 base and 0 bases respectively, with 7 bases between them.

This receptor was obtained from a human donor in a cohort sampled during active COVID-19. This chain connects TRBV3-1 (or the pseudogene TRBV3-2) to TRBJ2-7; no clear D gene. The sample consisted of peripheral blood. The CDR3 DNA reads TGTGCCAGCAGCCAAGTGCGGTACTCCTACGAGCAGTACTTC. Translating gives CASSQVRYSYEQYF.